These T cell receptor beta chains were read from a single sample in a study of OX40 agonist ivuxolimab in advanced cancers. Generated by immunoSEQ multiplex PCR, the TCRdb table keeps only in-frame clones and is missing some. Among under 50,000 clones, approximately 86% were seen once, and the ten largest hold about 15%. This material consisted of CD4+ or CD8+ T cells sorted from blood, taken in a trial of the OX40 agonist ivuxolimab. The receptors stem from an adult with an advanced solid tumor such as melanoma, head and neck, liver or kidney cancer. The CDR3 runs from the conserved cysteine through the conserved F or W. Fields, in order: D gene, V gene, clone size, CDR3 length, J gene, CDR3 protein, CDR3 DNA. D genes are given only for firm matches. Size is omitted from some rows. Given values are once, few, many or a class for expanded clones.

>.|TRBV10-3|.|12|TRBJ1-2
CAISEGFYGYTF
TGTGCCATCAGCGAGGGGTTTTATGGCTACACCTTC
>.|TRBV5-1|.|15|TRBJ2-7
CASSLESFGPGEQYF
TGCGCCAGCAGCTTGGAGTCCTTTGGCCCGGGGGAGCAGTACTTC
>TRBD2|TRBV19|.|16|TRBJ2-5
CASSPGTSGRIETQYF
TGTGCCAGTAGTCCCGGGACTAGCGGGAGGATAGAGACCCAGTACTTC
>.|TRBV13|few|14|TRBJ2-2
CASSLGGFTGELFF
TGTGCCAGCAGCTTAGGGGGCTTCACCGGGGAGCTGTTTTTT
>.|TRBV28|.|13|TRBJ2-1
CASRRTEYNEQFF
TGTGCCAGCAGGCGGACAGAGTACAATGAGCAGTTCTTC
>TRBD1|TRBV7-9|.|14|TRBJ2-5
CAGGTGGARETQYF
TGTGCCGGGGGGACAGGGGGCGCGAGAGAGACCCAGTACTTC
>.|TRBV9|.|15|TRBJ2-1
CASSNRPSNYNEQFF
TGTGCCAGCAGCAACCGGCCTTCGAATTATAATGAGCAGTTCTTC
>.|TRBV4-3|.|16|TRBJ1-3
CASSQVPRTSGNTIYF
TGCGCCAGCAGCCAAGTTCCGCGAACCTCTGGAAACACCATATATTTT
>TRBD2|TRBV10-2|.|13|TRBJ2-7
CASRPTSHYEQYF
TGCGCCAGCAGACCGACTAGCCACTACGAGCAGTACTTC
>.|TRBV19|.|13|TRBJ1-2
CASSNRVPYGYTF
TGTGCCAGTAGTAACAGGGTCCCCTATGGCTACACCTTC
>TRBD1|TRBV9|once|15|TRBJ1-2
CASSVGAGQGYGYTF
TGTGCCAGCAGCGTAGGGGCAGGACAGGGGTATGGCTACACCTTC
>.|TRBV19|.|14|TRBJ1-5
CASSIWGINQPQHF
TGTGCCAGTAGTATCTGGGGGATCAATCAGCCCCAGCATTTT
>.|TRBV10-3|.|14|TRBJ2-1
CAVSALSSRDEQFF
TGTGCCGTCAGTGCCCTGAGCAGCAGGGATGAGCAGTTCTTC
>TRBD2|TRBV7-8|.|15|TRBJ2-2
CASSFGGSGTGELFF
TGTGCCAGCAGCTTTGGCGGGAGTGGCACCGGGGAGCTGTTTTTT
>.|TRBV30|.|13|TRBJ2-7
CAFEKGTSYEQYF
TGTGCCTTTGAAAAAGGGACCTCCTACGAGCAGTACTTC
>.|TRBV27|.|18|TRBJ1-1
CASRGFGEGVQLNTEAFF
TGTGCCAGCAGGGGCTTCGGGGAGGGCGTCCAATTGAACACTGAAGCTTTCTTT
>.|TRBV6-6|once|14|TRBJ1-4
CASSYRQGGEKLFF
TGTGCCAGCAGTTACAGGCAGGGAGGGGAAAAACTGTTTTTT
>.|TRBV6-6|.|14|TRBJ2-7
CASSYVGQNYEQYF
TGTGCCAGCAGTTACGTAGGACAGAACTACGAGCAGTACTTC
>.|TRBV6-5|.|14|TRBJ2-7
CASSPPDYRAEQYF
TGTGCCAGCAGTCCCCCCGACTATAGAGCCGAGCAGTACTTC
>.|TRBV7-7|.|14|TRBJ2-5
CASSLNLYQETQYF
TGTGCCAGCAGCTTAAATTTGTACCAAGAGACCCAGTACTTC
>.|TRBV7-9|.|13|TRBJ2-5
CASSKGVEETQYF
TGTGCCAGCAGTAAGGGGGTTGAAGAGACCCAGTACTTC
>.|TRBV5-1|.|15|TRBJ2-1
CASSLSGFGYNEQFF
TGCGCCAGCAGCTTGTCAGGGTTTGGCTACAATGAGCAGTTCTTC
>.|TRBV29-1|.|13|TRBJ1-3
CSVEPSSGNTIYF
TGCAGCGTTGAACCCTCCTCTGGAAACACCATATATTTT
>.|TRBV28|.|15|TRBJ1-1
CASSIVGRTNTEAFF
TGTGCCAGCAGCATCGTCGGACGGACTAACACTGAAGCTTTCTTT
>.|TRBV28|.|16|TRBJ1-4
CASSLELGGMGPKLFF
TGTGCCAGCAGTTTGGAATTGGGGGGCATGGGACCAAAACTGTTTTTT
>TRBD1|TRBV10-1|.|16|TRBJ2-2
CASSGTGGRDTGELFF
TGCGCCAGCAGTGGGACAGGGGGCCGTGACACCGGGGAGCTGTTTTTT
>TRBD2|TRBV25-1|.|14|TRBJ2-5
CASRLAGELETQYF
TGTGCCAGTAGACTAGCGGGAGAGTTGGAGACCCAGTACTTC
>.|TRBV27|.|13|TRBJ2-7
CASSPLLSYEQYF
TGTGCCAGCAGCCCCCTCCTCTCCTACGAGCAGTACTTC
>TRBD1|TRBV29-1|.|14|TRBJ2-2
CSARPGQGAGELFF
TGCAGCGCTCGACCGGGACAGGGGGCCGGGGAGCTGTTTTTT
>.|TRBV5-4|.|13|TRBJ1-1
CASSSGRNTEAFF
TGTGCCAGCAGCTCGGGCCGTAACACTGAAGCTTTCTTT
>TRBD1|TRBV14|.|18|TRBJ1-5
CASSHPGQGARINQPQHF
TGTGCCAGCAGCCACCCGGGACAGGGGGCGCGGATTAATCAGCCCCAGCATTTT
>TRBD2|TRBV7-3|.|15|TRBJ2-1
CASSLEAGGYNEQFF
TGTGCCAGCAGCTTAGAAGCGGGAGGGTACAATGAGCAGTTCTTC
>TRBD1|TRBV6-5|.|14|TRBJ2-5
CASSTTGAGETQYF
TGTGCCAGCAGTACGACAGGGGCGGGAGAGACCCAGTACTTC
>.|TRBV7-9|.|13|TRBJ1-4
CASIGESNEKLFF
TGTGCCAGCATAGGGGAGTCTAATGAAAAACTGTTTTTT
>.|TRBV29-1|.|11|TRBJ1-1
CSGGVNTEAFF
TGCAGCGGTGGGGTGAACACTGAAGCTTTCTTT
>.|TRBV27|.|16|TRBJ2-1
CASSLSAGTSYNEQFF
TGTGCCAGCAGTTTATCCGCGGGTACCTCCTACAATGAGCAGTTCTTC
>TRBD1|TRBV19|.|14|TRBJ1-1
CASSIQGGNTEAFF
TGTGCCAGTAGTATACAGGGGGGGAACACTGAAGCTTTCTTT
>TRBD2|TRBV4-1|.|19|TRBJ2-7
CASSQAFVPGLAGGYEQYF
TGCGCCAGCAGCCAAGCCTTTGTTCCTGGACTAGCGGGGGGCTACGAGCAGTACTTC
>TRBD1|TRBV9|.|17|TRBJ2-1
CASSTPLRDRRYNEQFF
TGTGCCAGCAGCACTCCCCTCCGGGACAGACGGTACAATGAGCAGTTCTTC
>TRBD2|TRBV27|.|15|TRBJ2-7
CASSLAAGGSYEQYF
TGTGCCAGCAGTTTGGCAGCGGGAGGTTCCTACGAGCAGTACTTC
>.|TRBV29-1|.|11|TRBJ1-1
CSVIYNGEAFF
TGCAGCGTTATTTATAACGGTGAAGCTTTCTTT
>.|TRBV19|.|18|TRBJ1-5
CASSIGHLGWYSNQPQHF
TGTGCCAGTAGTATAGGCCATCTGGGGTGGTATAGCAATCAGCCCCAGCATTTT